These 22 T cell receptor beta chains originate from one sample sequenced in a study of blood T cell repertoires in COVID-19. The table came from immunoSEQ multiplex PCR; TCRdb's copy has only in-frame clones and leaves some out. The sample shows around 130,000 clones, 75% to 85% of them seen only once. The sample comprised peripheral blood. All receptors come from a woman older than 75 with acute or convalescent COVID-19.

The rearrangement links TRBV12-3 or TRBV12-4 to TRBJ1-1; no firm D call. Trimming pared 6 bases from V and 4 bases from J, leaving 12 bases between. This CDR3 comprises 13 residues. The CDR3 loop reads CASSFQEGTEAFF. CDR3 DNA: TGTGCCAGCAGCTTCCAGGAGGGCACTGAAGCTTTCTTT.

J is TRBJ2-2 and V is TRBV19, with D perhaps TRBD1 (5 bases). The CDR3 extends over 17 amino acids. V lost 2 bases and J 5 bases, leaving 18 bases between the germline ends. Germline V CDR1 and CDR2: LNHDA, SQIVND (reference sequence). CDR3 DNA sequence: TGTGCCAGTAGTATAATCGGGCACCATGGACAAACCGGGGAGCTGTTTTTT. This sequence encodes CASSIIGHHGQTGELFF.

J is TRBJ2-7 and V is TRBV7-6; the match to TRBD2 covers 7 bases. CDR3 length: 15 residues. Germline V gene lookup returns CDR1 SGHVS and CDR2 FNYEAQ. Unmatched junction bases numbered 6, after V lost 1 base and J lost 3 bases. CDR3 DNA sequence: TGTGCCAGCAGCTTAGAGGCTAGCGGCGTCTACGAGCAGTACTTC. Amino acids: CASSLEASGVYEQYF.

The CDR3, as DNA: TGTGCCAGTAGTACAGTGGACAGTTCATTAAATGAGCAGTTCTTC. This codes for CASSTVDSSLNEQFF. The chain recombines TRBV19 with TRBJ2-1; a weak D match, TRBD1 (6 bases). This CDR3 is 15 amino acids long. V was pared by 4 bases and J by 7 bases, with 17 bases between. Germline values: CDR1 LNHDA, CDR2 SQIVND (reference sequence). The variable domain in full, with the rest retrieved from reference TRBV19 and TRBJ2-1, is DGGITQSPKYLFRKEGQNVTLSCEQNLNHDAMYWYRQDPGQGLRLIYYSQIVNDFQKGDIAEGYSVSREKKESFPLTVTSAQKNPTAFYLCASSTVDSSLNEQFFGPGTRLTVL.

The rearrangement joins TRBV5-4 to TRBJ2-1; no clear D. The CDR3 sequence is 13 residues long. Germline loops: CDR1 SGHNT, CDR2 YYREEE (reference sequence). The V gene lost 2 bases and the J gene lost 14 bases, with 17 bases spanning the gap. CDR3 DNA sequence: TGTGCCAGCAGCTTATACTGGCAGGCACAGAAGTTCTTC. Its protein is CASSLYWQAQKFF.

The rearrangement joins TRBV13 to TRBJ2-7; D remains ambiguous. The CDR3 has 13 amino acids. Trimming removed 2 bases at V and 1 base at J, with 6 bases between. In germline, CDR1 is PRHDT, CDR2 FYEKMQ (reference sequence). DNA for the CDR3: TGTGCCAGCAGCTTACACAAATCCTACGAGCAGTACTTC. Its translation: CASSLHKSYEQYF.

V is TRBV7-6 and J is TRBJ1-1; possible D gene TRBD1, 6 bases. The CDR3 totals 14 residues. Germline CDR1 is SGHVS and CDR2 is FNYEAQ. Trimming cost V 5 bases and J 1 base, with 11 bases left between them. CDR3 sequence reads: CASSAQTGNTEAFF. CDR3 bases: TGTGCCAGCAGCGCCCAGACAGGGAACACTGAAGCTTTCTTT. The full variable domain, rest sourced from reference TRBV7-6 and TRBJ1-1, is GAGVSQSPRYKVTKRGQDVALRCDPISGHVSLYWYRQALGQGPEFLTYFNYEAQQDKSGLPNDRFSAERPEGSISTLTIQRTEQRDSAMYRCASSAQTGNTEAFFGQGTRLTVV.

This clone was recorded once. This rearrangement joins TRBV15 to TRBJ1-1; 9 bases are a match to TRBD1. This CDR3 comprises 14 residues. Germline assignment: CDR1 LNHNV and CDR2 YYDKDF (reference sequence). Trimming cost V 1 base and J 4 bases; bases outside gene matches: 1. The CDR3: CATSRGTGVTEAFF. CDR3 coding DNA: TGTGCCACCAGCAGAGGGACAGGGGTCACTGAAGCTTTCTTT.

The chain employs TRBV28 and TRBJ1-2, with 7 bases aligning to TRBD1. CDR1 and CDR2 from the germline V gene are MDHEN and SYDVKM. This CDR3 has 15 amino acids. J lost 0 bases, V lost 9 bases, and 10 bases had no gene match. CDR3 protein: CASNTGAESNYGYTF. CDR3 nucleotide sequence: TGTGCCAGTAATACAGGGGCCGAGTCTAACTATGGCTACACCTTC.

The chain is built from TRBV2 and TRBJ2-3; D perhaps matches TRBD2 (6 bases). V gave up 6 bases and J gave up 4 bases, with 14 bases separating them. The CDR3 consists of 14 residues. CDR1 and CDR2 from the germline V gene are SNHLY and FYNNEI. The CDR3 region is CASRVAGQPDTQYF. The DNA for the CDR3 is TGTGCCAGCAGGGTGGCGGGGCAGCCAGATACGCAGTATTTT.

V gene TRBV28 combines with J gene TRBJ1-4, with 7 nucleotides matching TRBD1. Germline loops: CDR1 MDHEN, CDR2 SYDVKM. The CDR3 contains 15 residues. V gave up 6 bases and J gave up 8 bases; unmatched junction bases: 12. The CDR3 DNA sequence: TGTGCCAGCAGCCCCCAACAGGGGCGCAGGGAAAAACTGTTTTTT. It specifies CASSPQQGRREKLFF. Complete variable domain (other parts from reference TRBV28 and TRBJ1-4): DVKVTQSSRYLVKRTGEKVFLECVQDMDHENMFWYRQDPGLGLRLIYFSYDVKMKEKGDIPEGYSVSREKKERFSLILESASTNQTSMYLCASSPQQGRREKLFFGSGTQLSVL.

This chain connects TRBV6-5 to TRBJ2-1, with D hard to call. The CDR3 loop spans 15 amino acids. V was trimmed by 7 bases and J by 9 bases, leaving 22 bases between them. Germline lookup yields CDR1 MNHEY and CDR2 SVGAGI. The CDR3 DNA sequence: TGTGCCAGCAAGTTAGGAGACCTCCCGCATGGTGAGCAGTTCTTC. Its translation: CASKLGDLPHGEQFF.

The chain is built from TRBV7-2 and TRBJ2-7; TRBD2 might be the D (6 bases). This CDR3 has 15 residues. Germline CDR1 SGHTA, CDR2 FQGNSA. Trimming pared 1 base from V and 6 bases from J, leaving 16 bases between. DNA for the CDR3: TGTGCCAGCAGCTTAGGCGGAGGGGCCATGGGCGAGCAGTACTTC. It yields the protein CASSLGGGAMGEQYF. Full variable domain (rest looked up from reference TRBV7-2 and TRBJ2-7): GAGVSQSPSNKVTEKGKDVELRCDPISGHTALYWYRQSLGQGLEFLIYFQGNSAPDKSGLPSDRFSAERTGGSVSTLTIQRTQQEDSAVYLCASSLGGGAMGEQYFGPGTRLTVT.

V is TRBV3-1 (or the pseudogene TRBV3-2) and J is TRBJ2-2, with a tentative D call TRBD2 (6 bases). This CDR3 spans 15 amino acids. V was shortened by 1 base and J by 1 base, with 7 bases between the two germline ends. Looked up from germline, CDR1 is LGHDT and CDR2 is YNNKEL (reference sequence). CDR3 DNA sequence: TGTGCCAGCAGCCAAGGACTAGAGAACACCGGGGAGCTGTTTTTT. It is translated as CASSQGLENTGELFF.

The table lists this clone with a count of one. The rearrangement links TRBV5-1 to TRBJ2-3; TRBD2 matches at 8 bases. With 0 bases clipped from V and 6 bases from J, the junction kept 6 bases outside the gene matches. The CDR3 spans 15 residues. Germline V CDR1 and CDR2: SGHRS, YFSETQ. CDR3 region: CASSLGTSRGDTQYF. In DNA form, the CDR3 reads TGCGCCAGCAGCTTGGGGACTAGCAGAGGCGATACGCAGTATTTT.

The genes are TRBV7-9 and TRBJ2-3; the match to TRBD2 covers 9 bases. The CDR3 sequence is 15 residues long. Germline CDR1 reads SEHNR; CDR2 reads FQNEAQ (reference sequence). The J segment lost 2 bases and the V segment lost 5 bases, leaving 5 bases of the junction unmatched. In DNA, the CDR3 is TGTGCCAGCAGCCTATTAGCGGGGGCCACAGATACGCAGTATTTT. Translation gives CASSLLAGATDTQYF.

This chain's CDR3 is CASKGGLVKNEQFF. DNA for the CDR3: TGTGCCAGCAAAGGCGGACTAGTGAAGAATGAGCAGTTCTTC. The chain links TRBV7-9 to TRBJ2-1, with 7 bases fitting TRBD2. Germline-derived CDR1 and CDR2 are SEHNR and FQNEAQ (reference sequence). The V segment lost 7 bases and the J segment 7 bases; nucleotides outside the gene matches: 10. This CDR3 has 14 residues.

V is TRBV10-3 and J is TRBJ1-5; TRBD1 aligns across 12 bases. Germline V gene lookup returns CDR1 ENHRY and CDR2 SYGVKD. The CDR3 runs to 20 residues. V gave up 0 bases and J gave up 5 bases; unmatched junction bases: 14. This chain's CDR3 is CAISESAPGQGAYGDQPQHF. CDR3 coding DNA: TGTGCCATCAGTGAGTCGGCTCCGGGACAGGGGGCCTACGGCGATCAGCCCCAGCATTTT.

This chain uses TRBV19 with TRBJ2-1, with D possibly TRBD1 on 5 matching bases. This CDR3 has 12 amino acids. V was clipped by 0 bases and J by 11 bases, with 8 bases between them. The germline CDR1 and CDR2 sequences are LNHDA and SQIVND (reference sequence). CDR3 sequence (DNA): TGTGCCAGTAGTATAGATACAGGACAGCAGTTCTTC. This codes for CASSIDTGQQFF.

CDR3 nucleotide sequence: TGCGCCAGCAGCTTGGCCGGACCATGGGAGATGGGAGAGACCCAGTACTTC. As protein: CASSLAGPWEMGETQYF. This sequence joins TRBV5-1 and TRBJ2-5; tentative D call: TRBD2 (5 bases). The CDR3 totals 17 residues. The germline V gene has CDR1 SGHRS and CDR2 YFSETQ. V lost 0 bases and J lost 4, with 19 bases in between.

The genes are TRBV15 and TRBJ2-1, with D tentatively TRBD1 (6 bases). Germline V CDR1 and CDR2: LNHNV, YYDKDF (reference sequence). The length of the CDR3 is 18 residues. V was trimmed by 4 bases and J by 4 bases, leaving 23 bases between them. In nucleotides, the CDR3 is TGTGCCACCAGCACCACGTGGGGACATAGTAACCCTTACAATGAGCAGTTCTTC. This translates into CATSTTWGHSNPYNEQFF.

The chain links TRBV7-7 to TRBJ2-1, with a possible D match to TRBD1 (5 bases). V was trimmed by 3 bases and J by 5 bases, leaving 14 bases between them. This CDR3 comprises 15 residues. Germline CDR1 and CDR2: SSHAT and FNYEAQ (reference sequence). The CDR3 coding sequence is TGTGCCAGCAGCTTTAGGCAGGGTGGTCACAATGAGCAGTTCTTC. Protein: CASSFRQGGHNEQFF.